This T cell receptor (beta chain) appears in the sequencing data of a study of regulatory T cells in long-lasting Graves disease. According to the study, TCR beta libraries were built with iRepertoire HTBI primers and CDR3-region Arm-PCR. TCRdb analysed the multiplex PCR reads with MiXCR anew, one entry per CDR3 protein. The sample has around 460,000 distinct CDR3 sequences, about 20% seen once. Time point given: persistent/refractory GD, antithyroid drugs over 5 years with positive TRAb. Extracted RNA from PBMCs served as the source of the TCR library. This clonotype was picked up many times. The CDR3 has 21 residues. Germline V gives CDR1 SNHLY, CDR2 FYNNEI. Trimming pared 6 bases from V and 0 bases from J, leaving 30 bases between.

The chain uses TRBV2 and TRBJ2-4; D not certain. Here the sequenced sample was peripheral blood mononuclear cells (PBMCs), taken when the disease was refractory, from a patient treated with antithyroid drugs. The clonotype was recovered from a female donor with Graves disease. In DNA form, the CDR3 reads TGTGCCAGCAGGTTCCTGCCCACAGCAAAGCTAATCAACCTAGCCAAAAACATTCAGTACTTC. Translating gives CASRFLPTAKLINLAKNIQYF. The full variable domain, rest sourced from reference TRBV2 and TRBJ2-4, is EPEVTQTPSHQVTQMGQEVILRCVPISNHLYFYWYRQILGQKVEFLVSFYNNEISEKSEIFDDQFSVERPDGSNFTLKIRSTKLEDSAMYFCASRFLPTAKLINLAKNIQYFGAGTRLSVL.